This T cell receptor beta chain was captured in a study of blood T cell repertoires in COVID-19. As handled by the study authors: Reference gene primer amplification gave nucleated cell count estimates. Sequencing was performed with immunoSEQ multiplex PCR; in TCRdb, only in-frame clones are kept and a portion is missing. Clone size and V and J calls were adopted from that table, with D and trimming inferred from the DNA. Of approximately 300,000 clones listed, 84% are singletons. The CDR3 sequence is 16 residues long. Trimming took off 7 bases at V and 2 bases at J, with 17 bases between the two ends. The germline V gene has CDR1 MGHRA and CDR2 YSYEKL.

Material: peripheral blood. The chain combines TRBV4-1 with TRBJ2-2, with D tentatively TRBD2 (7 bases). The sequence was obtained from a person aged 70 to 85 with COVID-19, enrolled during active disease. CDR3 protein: CASTSGASGNTGELFF. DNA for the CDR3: TGCGCCAGCACTTCAGGGGCTAGCGGAAACACCGGGGAGCTGTTTTTT.